These 7 T cell receptor beta chains originate from one sample sequenced in a study of regulatory T cells in long-lasting Graves disease. Library construction for TCR beta used iRepertoire HTBI primers and Arm-PCR of CDR3 regions. MiXCR, applied by TCRdb to the multiplex PCR reads, yields one record per CDR3 protein. Of roughly 510,000 distinct CDR3 sequences listed, about 16% are singletons. Sample time point: newly diagnosed GD, antithyroid drugs for less than 3 months. The TCR library was prepared using RNA isolated from PBMCs. The same sample was also used in a study of T cells in Graves' hyperthyroidism and ophthalmopathy.

The sequenced sample was peripheral blood mononuclear cells (PBMCs), obtained at new diagnosis, from a patient treated with antithyroid drugs. The receptors here all came from a man younger than 35 with Graves disease.

Worth noting for this clonotype: Since no conserved phenylalanine or tryptophan closes the CDR3, a read error is the likely cause. The chain recombines TRBV29-1 with TRBJ2-7; a possible D gene is TRBD2 (6 bases). Germline assignment: CDR1 SQVTM and CDR2 ANQGSEA. The CDR3 spans 16 residues. V was cut by 4 bases and J by 0 bases, with 19 bases left in between. The CDR3 DNA follows: TGCAGCGTTGTAGGTGGGGACTCCCTAAGCTCCTACGAGCAGTACCTC. Encoded protein: CSVVGGDSLSSYEQYL.

This clonotype has a count of ten or more. The chain joins TRBV15 to TRBJ1-4; 9 bases line up with TRBD1. Germline CDR1 LNHNV, CDR2 YYDKDF (reference sequence). This CDR3 contains 16 residues. J gave up 7 bases and V 3 bases, and 9 bases lay outside the gene matches. The CDR3 DNA is TGTGCCACCAGCAGCGCCGGGACAGGGCTGGCTGAAAAACTGTTTTTT. The encoded protein is CATSSAGTGLAEKLFF.

This clonotype has more than one count but fewer than ten. This rearrangement joins TRBV14 to TRBJ2-1, with TRBD2 matching 14 bases. Germline V gives CDR1 SGHDN, CDR2 FVKESK. The CDR3 loop spans 23 amino acids. V lost 2 bases, J lost 8 bases, and 26 bases stayed unmatched. The CDR3 loop is CASSQTELKSGTSGSWTVYEQFF. The DNA for the CDR3 is TGTGCCAGCAGCCAAACCGAGCTTAAATCCGGGACTAGCGGGAGTTGGACGGTTTATGAGCAGTTCTTC. Full variable domain (remainder filled in from reference TRBV14 and TRBJ2-1): EAGVTQFPSHSVIEKGQTVTLRCDPISGHDNLYWYRRVMGKEIKFLLHFVKESKQDESGMPNNRFLAERTGGTYSTLKVQPAELEDSGVYFCASSQTELKSGTSGSWTVYEQFFGPGTRLTVL.

The chain is built from TRBV29-1 and TRBJ2-3; TRBD2 agrees at 8 bases. Germline CDR1 is SQVTM and CDR2 is ANQGSEA. V lost 2 bases, J lost 4 bases, and 2 bases stayed unmatched. CDR3 length equals 13 residues. Here the CDR3 reads CSVEPGGPDTQYF. DNA of the CDR3: TGCAGCGTTGAACCGGGAGGGCCAGATACGCAGTATTTT.

This clonotype was found many times. The chain recombines TRBV5-1 with TRBJ2-1, with D uncertain. This CDR3 is 15 amino acids long. CDR1 and CDR2 (germline): SGHRS, YFSETQ. V was pared by 0 bases and J by 7 bases, with 14 bases between. The CDR3 is CASSLGWDAKNEQFF. The CDR3, as DNA: TGCGCCAGCAGCTTGGGGTGGGATGCTAAGAATGAGCAGTTCTTC.

V is TRBV20-1 and J is TRBJ2-7; the D is unclear. V was clipped by 7 bases and J by 2 bases, with 9 bases between them. Germline CDR1 and CDR2: DFQATT and SNEGSKA (reference sequence). The length of the CDR3 is 11 residues. CDR3 region: CSVRPTYEQYF. The CDR3 DNA reads as TGCAGTGTACGGCCCACCTACGAGCAGTACTTC.

In its sample, this clonotype was seen many times. V usage is TRBV29-1 and J usage is TRBJ2-1; tentatively, D is TRBD1 (5 bases). In germline, CDR1 is SQVTM, CDR2 ANQGSEA. Trimming shortened V by 0 bases and J by 7 bases, and 10 bases separated the two germline ends. This CDR3 contains 13 residues. The chain's CDR3 is CSVEEAAGNEQFF. The CDR3 bases are TGCAGCGTTGAAGAGGCGGCAGGGAATGAGCAGTTCTTC.